These 19 T cell receptor beta chains came from one sample sequenced in a study of CD8 T cells in ankylosing spondylitis. Using its own MiXCR run on the 5' RACE reads, TCRdb lists one record per CDR3 protein. The sample lists some 220,000 distinct CDR3 sequences; over 9.5% were seen once. Sequenced material: blood, either unsorted or a sorted T cell fraction (not recorded which). The receptors derive from a male donor with ankylosing spondylitis or in good health (not recorded which).

The table lists this clonotype with many counts. J is TRBJ1-2 and V is TRBV15; TRBD1 matches 8 bases. Trimming removed 7 bases from V and 8 bases from J; junction bases left unmatched: 9. The CDR3 runs 13 residues. The germline V gene has CDR1 LNHNV and CDR2 YYDKDF (reference sequence). The CDR3 DNA is TGTGCCACCAAGCTGGACAGGGTTGGAGGCTACACCTTC. Protein sequence: CATKLDRVGGYTF.

This clonotype was seen at least ten times. This chain links TRBV20-1 with TRBJ2-1; 8 nucleotides agree with TRBD1. This CDR3 region has 14 residues. The trim removed 4 bases at V and 0 bases at J, leaving 2 bases unmatched. Germline V gene lookup returns CDR1 DFQATT and CDR2 SNEGSKA (reference sequence). The CDR3 is CSANGQGSYNEQFF. The CDR3 DNA follows: TGCAGTGCTAATGGACAGGGCTCCTACAATGAGCAGTTCTTC.

This clonotype appeared many times. The chain links TRBV5-6 to TRBJ2-3, with 10 bases that match TRBD1. With 1 base clipped from V and 3 bases from J, the junction kept 2 bases outside the gene matches. CDR3 length: 15 amino acids. Germline-derived CDR1 and CDR2 are SGHDT and YYEEEE. CDR3 residues: CASSLRTGGTDTQYF. The CDR3 coding sequence is TGTGCCAGCAGCTTGAGGACAGGGGGGACAGATACGCAGTATTTT. The full variable domain, rest sourced from reference TRBV5-6 and TRBJ2-3, is DAGVTQSPTHLIKTRGQQVTLRCSPKSGHDTVSWYQQALGQGPQFIFQYYEEEERQRGNFPDRFSGHQFPNYSSELNVNALLLGDSALYLCASSLRTGGTDTQYFGPGTRLTVL.

This clonotype was seen many times. The chain carries TRBV3-1 and TRBJ1-2; no definite D call. Trimming took 6 bases from V and 8 from J, leaving 13 bases between them. Germline CDR1 is LGHDT and CDR2 is YNNKEL (reference sequence). This CDR3 has 12 amino acids. The CDR3 protein is CASSPARGGYTF. The CDR3 DNA reads TGTGCCAGCAGTCCCGCCCGGGGAGGCTACACCTTC.

The sample holds many counts of this clonotype. The chain recombines TRBV6-1 with TRBJ2-1; TRBD1 agrees at 7 bases. The germline CDR1 and CDR2 sequences are MNHNS and SASEGT. This CDR3 is built from 14 residues. V trimming: 6 bases; J trimming: 10 bases; junction bases outside the gene matches: 12. DNA for the CDR3: TGTGCCAGCAGCCAGACAGGGAAAGTAGGGGAGCAGTTCTTC. It encodes CASSQTGKVGEQFF.

The J gene is TRBJ1-2, the V gene TRBV7-2; D is uncertain. The germline V gene has CDR1 SGHTA and CDR2 FQGNSA. Trimming took off 5 bases at V and 4 bases at J, with 17 bases between the two ends. This CDR3 region has 15 residues. Here the CDR3 DNA reads TGTGCCAGCAGCCGAGTTTCGTCCGGCCTCTATGGCTACACCTTC. This encodes CASSRVSSGLYGYTF.

With respect to this clonotype: A read error may produce the germline difference seen at one junction end. The V and J genes are TRBV7-9 and TRBJ2-7, with D perhaps TRBD1 (6 bases). This CDR3 has 16 amino acids. Germline-derived CDR1 and CDR2 are SEHNR and FQNEAQ (reference sequence). The CDR3 protein is CASSEYRAEGSYAQYF. CDR3 DNA: TGTGCCAGCAGCGAATACAGGGCAGAGGGCTCCTACGCGCAGTACTTC. Variable domain in full (rest from reference TRBV7-9 and TRBJ2-7): DTGVSQNPRHKITKRGQNVTFRCDPISEHNRLYWYRQTLGQGPEFLTYFQNEAQLEKSRLLSDRFSAERPKGSFSTLEIQRTEQGDSAMYLCASSEYRAEGSYAQYFGPGTRLTVT.

This clonotype was seen many times. The V and J genes are TRBV6-5 and TRBJ2-3; D is possibly TRBD1 (6 bases). Germline CDR1 MNHEY, CDR2 SVGAGI. The CDR3 covers 14 residues. V was trimmed by 9 bases and J by 3 bases, leaving 16 bases between them. The CDR3 DNA sequence: TGTGCCAGTCAGTTGGGGGCTTTTACAGATACGCAGTATTTT. This translates into CASQLGAFTDTQYF.

This chain uses TRBV3-1 with TRBJ1-3; 7 positions match TRBD1. The CDR3 spans 16 residues. The germline gives CDR1 LGHDT, CDR2 YNNKEL (reference sequence). V lost 4 bases, J lost 0 bases, and 6 bases stayed unmatched. In DNA form, the CDR3 reads TGTGCCAGCAGCCCTCCGGGACAGCTCTCTGGAAACACCATATATTTT. It specifies CASSPPGQLSGNTIYF.

There are many counts of this clonotype. The chain carries TRBV20-1 and TRBJ2-3; TRBD1 matches at 9 bases. The germline V gene encodes CDR1 DFQATT and CDR2 SNEGSKA (reference sequence). The ends lost 6 bases at V and 6 bases at J; junction bases unmatched: 16. The CDR3 covers 16 residues. CDR3 protein: CSADRGGGPKGDTQYF. CDR3 coding DNA: TGCAGTGCCGACAGGGGGGGAGGGCCGAAAGGCGATACGCAGTATTTT.

The chain joins TRBV14 to TRBJ2-7; no clear D. The CDR3 extends over 15 amino acids. V was clipped by 4 bases and J by 0 bases, with 13 bases between them. The V gene's germline CDR1 is SGHDN and CDR2 FVKESK. The DNA of the CDR3 is TGTGCCAGCAGCCTCCTGGGCCTAAACTCCTACGAGCAGTACTTC. Its translation is CASSLLGLNSYEQYF.

The sample holds many counts of this clonotype. The rearrangement links TRBV5-1 to TRBJ1-6; 7 bases line up with TRBD1. Trimming removed 4 bases from V and 7 bases from J; junction bases left unmatched: 8. The CDR3 is 15 amino acids. CDR1 is SGHRS, CDR2 YFSETQ, per germline. CDR3 DNA: TGCGCCAGCAGCCTAGACAGGGCGAGGAATTCACCCCTCCACTTT. This codes for CASSLDRARNSPLHF.

This clonotype was detected ten times or more. The chain uses TRBV5-1 and TRBJ2-2; no definite D call. This CDR3 has 15 residues. From germline, CDR1 is SGHRS and CDR2 YFSETQ. Trimming stripped 2 bases from V and 0 bases from J, with 8 bases between. The chain's CDR3 is CASSFNLANTGELFF. Written as DNA, the CDR3 is TGCGCCAGCAGCTTTAACTTGGCGAACACCGGGGAGCTGTTTTTT.

This clonotype was detected many times. The chain couples TRBV6-6 to TRBJ1-2; no clear D. Trimming removed 6 bases from V and 8 bases from J, with 16 bases in between. The CDR3 sequence is 13 residues long. The germline V gene encodes CDR1 MNHNY and CDR2 SVGAGI (reference sequence). The CDR3 DNA is TGTGCCAGCAGCTCCCTGGCCGGCGGAGGCTACACCTTC. Protein: CASSSLAGGGYTF.

This chain joins TRBV11-2 and TRBJ2-1; the D gene is possibly TRBD2 (6 bases). Trimming removed 1 base at V and 10 bases at J, with 14 bases between. In germline, CDR1 is SGHAT, CDR2 FQNNGV. CDR3 length: 14 residues. CDR3 loop: CASSLAGVAREQFF. As DNA, the CDR3 is TGTGCCAGCAGCTTAGCGGGGGTGGCCAGGGAGCAGTTCTTC.

There are many counts of this clonotype. The V call is TRBV20-1, the J call TRBJ1-1; D may be TRBD1 (5 bases). Germline V gene sequence: CDR1 DFQATT, CDR2 SNEGSKA (reference sequence). With 1 base removed from V and 2 bases from J, the gap between germline ends came to 11 bases. The CDR3 is made up of 14 amino acids. This CDR3 is CSARVRGPNTEAFF. CDR3 nucleotides: TGCAGTGCTAGAGTACGGGGACCCAACACTGAAGCTTTCTTT.

This clonotype was observed a few times. V and J are TRBV11-2 and TRBJ2-7; D unclear. This CDR3 is 15 amino acids long. V gave up 6 bases and J gave up 2 bases, with 17 bases separating them. Germline loops: CDR1 SGHAT, CDR2 FQNNGV. CDR3: CASSPLRSVTYEQYF. The CDR3 nucleotides read TGTGCCAGCAGTCCACTCAGAAGCGTCACCTACGAGCAGTACTTC.

This clonotype appeared many times. J is TRBJ2-5 and V is TRBV12-3 or TRBV12-4, with D possibly TRBD1 on 6 matching bases. The CDR3 totals 14 residues. The V gene lost 5 bases and the J gene lost 5 bases, with 15 bases spanning the gap. CDR3 in amino acids: CASSPPGVGETQYF. CDR3 DNA sequence: TGTGCCAGCAGTCCCCCAGGGGTTGGGGAGACCCAGTACTTC.

This clonotype was seen ten or more times. The V and J genes are TRBV15 and TRBJ2-5; D is uncertain. V was shortened by 5 bases and J by 1 base, with 8 bases between the two germline ends. The CDR3 extends over 13 amino acids. The germline V gene encodes CDR1 LNHNV and CDR2 YYDKDF (reference sequence). CDR3 nucleotide sequence: TGTGCCACCAGCGTAACCAGCCAAGAGACCCAGTACTTC. This sequence encodes CATSVTSQETQYF.